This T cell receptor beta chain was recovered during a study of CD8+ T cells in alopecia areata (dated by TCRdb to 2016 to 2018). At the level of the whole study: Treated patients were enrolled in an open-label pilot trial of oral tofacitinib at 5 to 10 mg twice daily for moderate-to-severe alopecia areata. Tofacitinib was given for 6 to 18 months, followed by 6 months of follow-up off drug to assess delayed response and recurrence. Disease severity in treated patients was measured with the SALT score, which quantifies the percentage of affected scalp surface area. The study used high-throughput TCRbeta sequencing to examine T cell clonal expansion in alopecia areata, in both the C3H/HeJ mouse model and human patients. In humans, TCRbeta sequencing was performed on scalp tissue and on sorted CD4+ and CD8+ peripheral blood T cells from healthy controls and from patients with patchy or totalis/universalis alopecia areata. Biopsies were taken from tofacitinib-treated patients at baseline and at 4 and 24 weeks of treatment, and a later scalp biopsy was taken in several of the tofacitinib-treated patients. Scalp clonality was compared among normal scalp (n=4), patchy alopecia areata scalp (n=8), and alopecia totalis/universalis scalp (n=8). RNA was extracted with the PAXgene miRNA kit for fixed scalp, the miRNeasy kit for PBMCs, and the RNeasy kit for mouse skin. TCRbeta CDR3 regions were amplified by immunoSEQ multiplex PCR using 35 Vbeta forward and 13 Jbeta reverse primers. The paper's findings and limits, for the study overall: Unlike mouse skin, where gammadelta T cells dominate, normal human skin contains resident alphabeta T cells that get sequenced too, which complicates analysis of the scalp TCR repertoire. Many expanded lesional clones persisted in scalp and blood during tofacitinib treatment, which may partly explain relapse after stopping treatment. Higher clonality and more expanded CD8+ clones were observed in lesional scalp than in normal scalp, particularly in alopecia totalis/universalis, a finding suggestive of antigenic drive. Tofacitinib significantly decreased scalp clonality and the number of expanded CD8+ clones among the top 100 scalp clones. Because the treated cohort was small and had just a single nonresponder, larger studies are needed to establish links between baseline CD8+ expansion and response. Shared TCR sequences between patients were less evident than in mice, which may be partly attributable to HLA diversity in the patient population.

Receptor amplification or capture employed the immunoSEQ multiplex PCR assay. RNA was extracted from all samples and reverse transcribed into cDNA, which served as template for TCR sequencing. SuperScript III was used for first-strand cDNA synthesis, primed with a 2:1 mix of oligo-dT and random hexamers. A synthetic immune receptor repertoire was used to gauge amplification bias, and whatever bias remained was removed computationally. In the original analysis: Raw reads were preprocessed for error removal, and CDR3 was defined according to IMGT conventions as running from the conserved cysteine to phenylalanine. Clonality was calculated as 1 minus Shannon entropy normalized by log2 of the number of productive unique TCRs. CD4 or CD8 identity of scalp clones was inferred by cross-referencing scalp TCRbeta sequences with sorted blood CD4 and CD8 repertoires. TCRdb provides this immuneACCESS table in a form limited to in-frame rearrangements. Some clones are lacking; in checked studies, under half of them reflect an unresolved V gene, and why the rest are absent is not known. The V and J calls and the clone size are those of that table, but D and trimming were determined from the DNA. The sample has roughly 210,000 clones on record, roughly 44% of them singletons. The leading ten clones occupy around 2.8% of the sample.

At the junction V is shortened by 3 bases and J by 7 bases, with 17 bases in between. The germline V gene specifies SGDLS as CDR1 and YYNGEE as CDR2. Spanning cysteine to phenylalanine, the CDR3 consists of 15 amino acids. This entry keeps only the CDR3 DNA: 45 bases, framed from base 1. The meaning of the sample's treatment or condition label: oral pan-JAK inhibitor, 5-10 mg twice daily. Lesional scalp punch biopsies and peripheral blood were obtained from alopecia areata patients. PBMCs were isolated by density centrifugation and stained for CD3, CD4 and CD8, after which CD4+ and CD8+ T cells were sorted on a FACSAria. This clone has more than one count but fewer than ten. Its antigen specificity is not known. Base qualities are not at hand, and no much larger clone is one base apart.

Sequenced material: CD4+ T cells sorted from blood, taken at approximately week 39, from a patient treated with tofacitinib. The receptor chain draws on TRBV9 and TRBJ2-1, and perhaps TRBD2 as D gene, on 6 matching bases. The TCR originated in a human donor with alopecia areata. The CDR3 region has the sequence CASSATGTGYNEQFF. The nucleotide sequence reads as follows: TGTGCCAGCAGCGCAACCGGGACTGGGTATAATGAGCAGTTCTTC.